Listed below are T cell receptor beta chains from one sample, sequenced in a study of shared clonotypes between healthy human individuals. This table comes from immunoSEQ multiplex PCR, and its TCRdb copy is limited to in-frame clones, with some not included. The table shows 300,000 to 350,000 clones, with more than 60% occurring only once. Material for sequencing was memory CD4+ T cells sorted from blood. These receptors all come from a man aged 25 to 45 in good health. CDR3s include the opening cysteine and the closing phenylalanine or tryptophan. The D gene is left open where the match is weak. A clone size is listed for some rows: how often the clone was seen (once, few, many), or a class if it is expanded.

DNA: TGTGCCAGCAGCCCCGAAGGGGGTTCTCCTACCGAGCAGTACTTC
CDR3: CASSPEGGSPTEQYF
V: TRBV6-1
size: NA
J: TRBJ2-7
D: NA

DNA: TGTGCCAGCAGCAGGGACCTTGGGGAGACCCAGTACTTC
CDR3: CASSRDLGETQYF
V: TRBV7-7
size: NA
J: TRBJ2-5
D: NA

DNA: TGTGCCAGCAGCTTAGCAGGGGACAGGGCCCACGAGCAGTACTTC
CDR3: CASSLAGDRAHEQYF
V: TRBV11-2
size: few
J: TRBJ2-7
D: TRBD1

DNA: TGTGCCACCAAGCATATGGGGTATGCGGATCAGCCCCAGCATTTT
CDR3: CATKHMGYADQPQHF
V: TRBV15
size: NA
J: TRBJ1-5
D: NA

DNA: TGTGCCAGCAGTTTAGCGCGGTGGGGTGAAAAACTGTTTTTT
CDR3: CASSLARWGEKLFF
V: TRBV28
size: NA
J: TRBJ1-4
D: NA

DNA: TGTGCCAGCAGCCCCGGACTAGCGGGAGTGGGGTCCTACGAGCAGTACTTC
CDR3: CASSPGLAGVGSYEQYF
V: TRBV7-6
size: many
J: TRBJ2-7
D: TRBD2

DNA: TGTGCCAGCAGATCCCAACGGACTAGCGGGCATTACAATGAGCAGTTCTTC
CDR3: CASRSQRTSGHYNEQFF
V: TRBV28
size: NA
J: TRBJ2-1
D: TRBD2

DNA: TGTGCCAGTAGTAGACTCCTAGCGGGGGCCTACAATGAGCAGTTCTTC
CDR3: CASSRLLAGAYNEQFF
V: TRBV19
size: NA
J: TRBJ2-1
D: TRBD2

DNA: TGTGCCAGCAGCCCCCCAGGGGCGTCAGGGGCCAACGTCCTGACTTTC
CDR3: CASSPPGASGANVLTF
V: TRBV2
size: NA
J: TRBJ2-6
D: NA

DNA: TGTGCCAGCAGTTTCTCAGGACCCGGGGCCCAGTACTTC
CDR3: CASSFSGPGAQYF
V: TRBV27
size: NA
J: TRBJ2-5
D: NA

DNA: TGTGCCAGCTCACCCAACACAGGGGGAGGGCAGATTGAAGCTTTCTTT
CDR3: CASSPNTGGGQIEAFF
V: TRBV18
size: few
J: TRBJ1-1
D: TRBD1

DNA: TGTGCCAGCAGCGTAGGCCAAGGAGTATACAATGAGCAGTTCTTC
CDR3: CASSVGQGVYNEQFF
V: TRBV9
size: once
J: TRBJ2-1
D: NA

DNA: TGTGCCAGCAGTTTATCAGATACGACAGGGGTCTTCTACGAGCAGTACTTC
CDR3: CASSLSDTTGVFYEQYF
V: TRBV28
size: once
J: TRBJ2-7
D: TRBD1

DNA: TGTGCCAGTAGTCCCCGTATACGGACCGGGGAGCTGTTTTTT
CDR3: CASSPRIRTGELFF
V: TRBV19
size: few
J: TRBJ2-2
D: NA

DNA: TGTGCCAGCAGCTTGGATCCGGGAGACTGGAACGAGCAGTACTTC
CDR3: CASSLDPGDWNEQYF
V: TRBV5-4
size: NA
J: TRBJ2-7
D: NA

DNA: TGTGCCAGCAGCTTGAAAAGGGACAGCCCGCAGTATTTT
CDR3: CASSLKRDSPQYF
V: TRBV5-4
size: many
J: TRBJ2-3
D: TRBD1

DNA: TGCGCCAGCAGCTTGGGGGACAGGGGGCGCGAGCAGTTCTTC
CDR3: CASSLGDRGREQFF
V: TRBV5-1
size: few
J: TRBJ2-1
D: TRBD1

DNA: TGTGCCAGCAGCGTAACAGGGGAGAGGAGCTACGAGCAGTACTTC
CDR3: CASSVTGERSYEQYF
V: TRBV7-2
size: NA
J: TRBJ2-7
D: TRBD1

DNA: TGTGCCAGTAGTACGAACCCGGGACAGGGGGGCTTTGGCTACACCTTC
CDR3: CASSTNPGQGGFGYTF
V: TRBV19
size: NA
J: TRBJ1-2
D: TRBD1

DNA: TGTGCCAGCTCACCACCAAACAGGGGTGGTGGCTACACCTTC
CDR3: CASSPPNRGGGYTF
V: TRBV18
size: once
J: TRBJ1-2
D: TRBD1

DNA: TGTGCCAGCAGCATAGCGGGAGTCGCCTCCTACGAGCAGTACTTC
CDR3: CASSIAGVASYEQYF
V: TRBV11-2
size: many
J: TRBJ2-7
D: TRBD2

DNA: TGTGCCACCAGCGACTCCGGCTCCTACAATGAGCAGTTCTTC
CDR3: CATSDSGSYNEQFF
V: TRBV15
size: NA
J: TRBJ2-1
D: NA

DNA: TGTGCCAGCAGTTTACCCCAGGGGGGGAATGAAAAACTGTTTTTT
CDR3: CASSLPQGGNEKLFF
V: TRBV28
size: once
J: TRBJ1-4
D: TRBD1

DNA: TGTGCCAGCAGTGGGCTAGCGGGAGGCAATGAGCAGTTCTTC
CDR3: CASSGLAGGNEQFF
V: TRBV2
size: NA
J: TRBJ2-1
D: TRBD2

DNA: TGCAGCGTTGATGGTTCGGGGCTTGGAGGAAACACCATATATTTT
CDR3: CSVDGSGLGGNTIYF
V: TRBV29-1
size: NA
J: TRBJ1-3
D: NA

DNA: TGCGCCAGCAGCTTGGTAGAGGGGGGCGAAAAACTGTTTTTT
CDR3: CASSLVEGGEKLFF
V: TRBV5-1
size: NA
J: TRBJ1-4
D: NA

DNA: TGTGCCAGCAGCCGACTTTTAGGACAGGGCTCCTACGAGCAGTACTTC
CDR3: CASSRLLGQGSYEQYF
V: TRBV11-2
size: NA
J: TRBJ2-7
D: TRBD1

DNA: TGTGCCAGCAGCTACTACGACAGGGTTGGAAGGAATGGCTACACCTTC
CDR3: CASSYYDRVGRNGYTF
V: TRBV9
size: many
J: TRBJ1-2
D: TRBD1

DNA: TGTGCCAGCAGCAACAGGGGTGGACAGCCCCAGCATTTT
CDR3: CASSNRGGQPQHF
V: TRBV7-2
size: NA
J: TRBJ1-5
D: TRBD1

DNA: TGCGCCAGCAGCTTGGACGGGATCGGCAATCAGCCCCAGCATTTT
CDR3: CASSLDGIGNQPQHF
V: TRBV5-1
size: NA
J: TRBJ1-5
D: NA

DNA: TGTGCCAGCAGTGTCGTCGCTGGGGCCAACGTCCTGACTTTC
CDR3: CASSVVAGANVLTF
V: TRBV2
size: many
J: TRBJ2-6
D: NA

DNA: TGTGCCAGCAGCCCAGGTGACTATGGCTACACCTTC
CDR3: CASSPGDYGYTF
V: TRBV5-5
size: NA
J: TRBJ1-2
D: NA

DNA: TGTGCCAGCAGCCCTGAGGGTGGCTCCTACAATGAGCAGTTCTTC
CDR3: CASSPEGGSYNEQFF
V: TRBV7-2
size: NA
J: TRBJ2-1
D: NA

DNA: TGTGCCAGCAGCCTACAGGGGGCATATGTAGAGACCCAGTACTTC
CDR3: CASSLQGAYVETQYF
V: TRBV7-6
size: NA
J: TRBJ2-5
D: TRBD1

DNA: TGTGCCAGCAGGGGGGGTTGGGACACTCAAGAAAAACTGTTTTTT
CDR3: CASRGGWDTQEKLFF
V: TRBV6-5
size: NA
J: TRBJ1-4
D: NA

DNA: TGTGCCAGCAGCTTAGTTGCCGGTCAGAATGAAAAACTGTTTTTT
CDR3: CASSLVAGQNEKLFF
V: TRBV7-2
size: NA
J: TRBJ1-4
D: NA

DNA: TGTGCCAGTAGCGACAGGGGCGTCACAGATACGCAGTATTTT
CDR3: CASSDRGVTDTQYF
V: TRBV19
size: NA
J: TRBJ2-3
D: TRBD1

DNA: TGCGCCAGCAGCGAAGGGACAGGGGGCAATGAGCAGTTCTTC
CDR3: CASSEGTGGNEQFF
V: TRBV5-1
size: once
J: TRBJ2-1
D: TRBD1

DNA: TGTGCCAGCAGCCCAATGGGGGGTACCCGGGTTTTCGAGCAGTACTTC
CDR3: CASSPMGGTRVFEQYF
V: TRBV25-1
size: NA
J: TRBJ2-7
D: NA

DNA: TGTGCCAGCAGCTTAGTTCGGGACGGTGAGCAGTTCTTC
CDR3: CASSLVRDGEQFF
V: TRBV7-2
size: few
J: TRBJ2-1
D: NA

DNA: TGTGCCAGCAGCTTGGACAGGGGGTTCCACGAGCAGTACTTC
CDR3: CASSLDRGFHEQYF
V: TRBV7-2
size: NA
J: TRBJ2-7
D: TRBD1

DNA: TGTGCCAGCAGCTTACGTCCCGGTAGGAGGGCTGGTGAGCAGTTCTTC
CDR3: CASSLRPGRRAGEQFF
V: TRBV7-2
size: once
J: TRBJ2-1
D: NA

DNA: TGTGCCATCAGACAAGGACAGGTCGCTGAAGCTTTCTTT
CDR3: CAIRQGQVAEAFF
V: TRBV10-3
size: once
J: TRBJ1-1
D: TRBD1

DNA: TGTGCCAGCAGTTTGGAGGGGCTGGGTGGAAACACCATATATTTT
CDR3: CASSLEGLGGNTIYF
V: TRBV28
size: NA
J: TRBJ1-3
D: NA

DNA: TGTGCCAGCAGCCTAAAAGGGGGGCGGCTTGATCAGCCCCAGCATTTT
CDR3: CASSLKGGRLDQPQHF
V: TRBV7-8
size: many
J: TRBJ1-5
D: NA

DNA: TGTGCCAGCAGTCCTTCTAGCTTCTACGAGCAGTACTTC
CDR3: CASSPSSFYEQYF
V: TRBV28
size: NA
J: TRBJ2-7
D: NA

DNA: TGTGCCAGCAGCCCTGCAGGGGATACGCAGTATTTT
CDR3: CASSPAGDTQYF
V: TRBV7-3
size: NA
J: TRBJ2-3
D: NA

DNA: TGTGCCAGCAGTATAGCGGGAGGGCGTAATGAGCAGTTCTTC
CDR3: CASSIAGGRNEQFF
V: TRBV6-4
size: NA
J: TRBJ2-1
D: TRBD2

DNA: TGTGCCAGCCAGCGGGACGGGGAGCAGTTCTTC
CDR3: CASQRDGEQFF
V: TRBV7-9
size: NA
J: TRBJ2-1
D: TRBD2

DNA: TGCGCCAGCAGCTCTCGTTGGGGGGCTGGAAACACCATATATTTT
CDR3: CASSSRWGAGNTIYF
V: TRBV4-1
size: few
J: TRBJ1-3
D: NA

DNA: TGTGCCATCAGTGAGTCAATCATAATCGCGGGAGGGCAAGATACGCAGTATTTT
CDR3: CAISESIIIAGGQDTQYF
V: TRBV10-3
size: once
J: TRBJ2-3
D: TRBD2

DNA: TGCGCCAGCAGTGAGTGGAGTACGGCCTCCTACGAGCAGTACTTC
CDR3: CASSEWSTASYEQYF
V: TRBV10-2
size: few
J: TRBJ2-7
D: NA

DNA: TGCAGCGTTGAAGGGGGACTAGCGGGAGGTGATACCTACGAGCAGTACTTC
CDR3: CSVEGGLAGGDTYEQYF
V: TRBV29-1
size: few
J: TRBJ2-7
D: TRBD2

DNA: TGTGCCAGCAGCGTAGTCACAGGGACCAACACTGAAGCTTTCTTT
CDR3: CASSVVTGTNTEAFF
V: TRBV9
size: NA
J: TRBJ1-1
D: NA